This T cell receptor (beta chain) was profiled in a study of shared clonotypes between healthy human individuals. Study-level background: For every donor, three CD4 naive, three CD4 memory, two CD8 naive and one CD8 memory plates were used.

Overall study results and limits: With a handful of donors compared, 5% to 5.5% of naive CD4 clonotypes were shared. The generation probabilities recorded for non-shared clonotypes fell below those of clonotypes shared by all four donors.

Comments on this clone: Its specificity is unknown.

Libraries were prepared by immunoSEQ multiplex PCR; TCRdb keeps only in-frame clonotypes and omits some of them. The data contain under 120,000 clones, roughly 70% of them singletons. The trim removed 5 bases at V and 4 bases at J, leaving 6 bases unmatched. The V gene's germline CDR1 is MNHEY and CDR2 SMNVEV (reference sequence). This CDR3 spans 15 amino acids. The sequence came from a woman in her thirties in good health. The sample was memory CD8+ T cells sorted from blood. The subset: CD45RO+ cells pooled with CCR7-negative TemRA cells. The chain joins TRBV27 to TRBJ1-2; 11 bases agree with TRBD1. The CDR3 DNA reads as TGTGCCAGCAGTCCCGGGGACAGGGGGTTCTATGGCTACACCTTC. This gives the protein CASSPGDRGFYGYTF.